This T cell receptor beta chain was observed in a study of cytomegalovirus exposure and HLA in healthy donors. PCR amplification relied on 60 Vbeta primers (plus 13 Jbeta primers). Some clones are missing from TCRdb's copy, which holds only in-frame ones; the method was immunoSEQ multiplex PCR. The repertoire includes some 130,000 clones, around 83% of them detected once, and around 1.2% sits in the top ten. Sequenced sample: PBMCs. This clonotype originated in a male donor in good health and CMV-seropositive.

This CDR3 reads CASKDRTNKETQYF. The CDR3 bases are TGTGCCAGCAAGGACAGGACCAACAAAGAGACCCAGTACTTC. The rearrangement uses TRBV2 and TRBJ2-5, with 7 nucleotides matching TRBD1. In germline, CDR1 is SNHLY, CDR2 FYNNEI. The ends lost 7 bases at V and 3 bases at J; junction bases unmatched: 8. This CDR3 has 14 amino acids.